This T cell receptor beta chain emerged from a study of cytomegalovirus exposure and HLA in healthy donors. At the level of the study: In terms of ancestry, the Caucasian-associated cluster contained 75% to 90% of the approximately 400 genotyped donors.

The PCR was carried out with 60 Vbeta primers and 13 Jbeta primers. This table comes from immunoSEQ multiplex PCR, and its TCRdb copy is limited to in-frame clones, with some not included. This table lists roughly 33,000 clones. Regarding this clone: Its target is unknown.

This CDR3 is 11 amino acids long. The germline V gene encodes CDR1 DFQATT and CDR2 SNEGSKA (reference sequence). General observations from the study: The study put around 180 TCR beta chains on its list as cytomegalovirus-associated. It was taken for granted in presence/absence analyses that sequencing depth across donors was roughly uniform. Based on reports, TCR beta sequences accurately predicted HLA-A and HLA-B alleles for most subjects.

The V gene is TRBV20-1, the J gene TRBJ2-7, with 9 positions matching TRBD1. The clonotype was recovered from a woman between 35 and 50 years old in good health and CMV-seropositive. Specimen: PBMCs. DNA of the CDR3: TGCAGCGCGGACAGGGGCGACGAGCAGTACTTC. Its translation is CSADRGDEQYF.